These T cell receptor beta chains were read from a single sample in a study of cytomegalovirus exposure and HLA in healthy donors. The method was immunoSEQ multiplex PCR; TCRdb's version includes in-frame clones alone and lacks a portion of them. The sample has about 95,000 clones, 78% seen once. The sequenced sample was PBMCs. The receptors stem from a woman aged 40 to 55 in good health and CMV-seropositive. Each CDR3 is given with its conserved first and last residue. A D gene is named only where the DNA matches it firmly. For some rows the clone size is stated as once, few or many, or as a class when expanded; others skip it.

d_call,clone_size,cdr3_length,j_call,v_call,cdr3_aa,cdr3_nt
NA,NA,16,TRBJ2-3,TRBV6-1,CASSEKRQGPTDTQYF,TGTGCCAGCAGTGAAAAGCGGCAGGGGCCCACAGATACGCAGTATTTT
TRBD2,NA,17,TRBJ2-3,TRBV7-9,CASSAGTSGRALDTQYF,TGTGCCAGCAGCGCCGGGACTAGCGGGAGGGCCTTGGATACGCAGTATTTT
TRBD1,few,15,TRBJ2-1,TRBV15,CATSRGGQIYNEQFF,TGTGCCACCAGCAGAGGGGGACAGATCTACAATGAGCAGTTCTTC
NA,NA,14,TRBJ1-2,TRBV27,CASSVYGGRGGYTF,TGTGCCAGCTCAGTTTACGGGGGGCGCGGTGGCTACACCTTC
NA,NA,15,TRBJ2-1,TRBV5-1,CASSVTRAPYNEQFF,TGCGCCAGCAGCGTGACTAGAGCCCCCTACAATGAGCAGTTCTTC
NA,few,13,TRBJ1-4,TRBV29-1,CSVGQGKHEKLFF,TGCAGCGTTGGTCAGGGAAAGCATGAAAAACTGTTTTTT
TRBD1,NA,12,TRBJ1-2,TRBV27,CATQTGSGGYTF,TGTGCCACCCAGACAGGGTCGGGAGGCTACACCTTC
NA,NA,17,TRBJ1-3,TRBV19,CASSSYGHPGAGNTIYF,TGTGCCAGTAGCTCATACGGGCACCCAGGGGCTGGAAACACCATATATTTT
NA,NA,15,TRBJ1-4,TRBV10-3,CAISESRTANEKLFF,TGTGCCATCAGTGAGTCGCGGACAGCTAATGAAAAACTGTTTTTT
NA,NA,15,TRBJ1-5,TRBV19,CASSINPTGNQPQHF,TGTGCCAGTAGTATAAACCCGACGGGGAATCAGCCCCAGCATTTT
TRBD2,NA,15,TRBJ2-7,TRBV5-1,CASSLGLAEAYEQYF,TGCGCCAGCAGCTTGGGCCTAGCGGAGGCCTACGAGCAGTACTTC
NA,NA,13,TRBJ1-1,TRBV5-8,CATTPNRDTEAFF,TGTGCCACCACACCCAACAGGGACACTGAAGCTTTCTTT
TRBD1,NA,18,TRBJ2-5,TRBV6-1,CASSENRGRRGYQETQYF,TGTGCCAGCAGTGAAAACAGGGGGCGGAGAGGGTACCAAGAGACCCAGTACTTC
NA,NA,11,TRBJ1-1,TRBV14,CASGRGTEAFF,TGTGCCAGTGGGCGTGGGACTGAAGCTTTCTTT
NA,NA,16,TRBJ2-7,TRBV6-6,CASSGATGQETYEQYF,TGTGCCAGCAGTGGGGCCACGGGACAAGAGACCTACGAGCAGTACTTC
TRBD1,NA,14,TRBJ1-1,TRBV5-1,CASSLQGAGTEAFF,TGCGCCAGCAGCTTACAGGGGGCGGGTACTGAAGCTTTCTTT